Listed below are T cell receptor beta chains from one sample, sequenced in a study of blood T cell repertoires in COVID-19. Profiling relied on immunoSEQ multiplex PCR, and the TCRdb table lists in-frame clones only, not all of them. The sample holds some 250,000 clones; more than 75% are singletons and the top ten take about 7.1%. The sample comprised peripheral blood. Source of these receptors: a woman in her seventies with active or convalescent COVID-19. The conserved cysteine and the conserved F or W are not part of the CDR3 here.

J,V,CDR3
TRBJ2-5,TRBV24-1,ATRETSGGAGTQY
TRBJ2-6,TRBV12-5,ASGLVMAVPGANVLT
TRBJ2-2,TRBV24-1,ATSAGSVHTGELF
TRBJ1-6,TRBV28,ASSSRQGVSYNSPLH
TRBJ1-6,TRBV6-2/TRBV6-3,ASSRQGTLH
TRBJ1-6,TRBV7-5,ARSFRDTEIYNSPLH
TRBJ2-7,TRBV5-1,ASSLEFAPRGRTSAVYEQY
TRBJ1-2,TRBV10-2,ASSVEGYYGYT
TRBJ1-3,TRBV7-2,ASSLWGPDRPTGNTIY
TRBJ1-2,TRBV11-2,ASSLDPGVGYGYT
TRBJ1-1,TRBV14,ASSLRQFMNTEAF
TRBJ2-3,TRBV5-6,ASSLGGRGTDTQY
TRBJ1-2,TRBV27,ASSLYPTRGANTYGYT
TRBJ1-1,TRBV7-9,ASSLAEGMVAF
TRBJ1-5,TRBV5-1,ASSLGPGEGPQH